This T cell receptor (beta chain) was documented in a study of shared clonotypes between healthy human individuals. Background on the study: There were three CD4 naive, three CD4 memory, two CD8 naive and one CD8 memory plates per donor.

Using immunoSEQ multiplex PCR, the repertoire was profiled, and TCRdb retains in-frame clones only, with some absent. The repertoire holds around 200,000 clones, with over 85% as singletons. V shed 0 bases and J shed 0 bases, with 9 bases lying between them. The CDR3 has 16 amino acids. Germline CDR1 SGHTA, CDR2 FQGNSA. Sequenced sample: naive CD4+ T cells sorted from blood. The subset: CD45RA+ positively selected. This chain joins TRBV7-2 and TRBJ1-3; D unclear. This clonotype was sampled from a woman between 25 and 40 years old in good health. CDR3 bases: TGTGCCAGCAGCTTAGCCCTCCGAAACTCTGGAAACACCATATATTTT. It is translated as CASSLALRNSGNTIYF.